This is a list of T cell receptor beta chains from one sample in a study of CD8 T cells in Susac syndrome. TCRdb used MiXCR to reprocess the immunoSEQ multiplex PCR reads, holding one entry per CDR3 protein. The table includes tens of thousands of distinct CDR3 sequences, approximately 93% detected once. Material: CD8+ T cells from PBMCs. The receptors originated from a human donor with Susac syndrome. Each CDR3 is given with its conserved first and last residue. A D gene is named only where the DNA matches it firmly. Size tells how often a clone was seen (once, few, many) or the class of an expanded clone, and some rows leave it out.

-	-	TRBV12-3/TRBV12-4	TRBJ2-5	CASSLGRKTQYF	TGTGCCAGCAGTTTAGGGAGGAAGACCCAGTACTTC
-	-	TRBV5-1	TRBJ1-5	CASSGSGDGSNQPQHF	TGCGCCAGCAGCGGAAGTGGGGACGGCTCGAATCAGCCCCAGCATTTT
-	-	TRBV27	TRBJ2-5	CASSLSREETQYF	TGTGCCAGCAGTTTATCGAGGGAAGAGACCCAGTACTTC
-	once	TRBV4-1	TRBJ1-1	CASSQERQGGTEAFF	TGCGCCAGCAGCCAAGAGAGACAAGGGGGAACTGAAGCTTTCTTT
-	-	TRBV4-1	TRBJ2-7	CASSQGAVTDYEQYF	TGCGCCAGCAGCCAAGGTGCCGTCACAGACTACGAGCAGTACTTC
-	-	TRBV7-9	TRBJ1-2	CASSPEDRPAGYGYTF	TGTGCCAGCAGCCCAGAAGACAGGCCTGCTGGCTATGGCTACACCTTC
-	-	TRBV30	TRBJ2-7	CAWTDGSLTYEQYF	TGTGCCTGGACAGATGGGTCCTTAACCTACGAGCAGTACTTC
-	-	TRBV14	TRBJ2-1	CASSQRIPPYNEQFF	TGTGCCAGCAGCCAAAGAATACCACCTTACAATGAGCAGTTCTTC
-	once	TRBV5-6	TRBJ1-1	CASSFGGNEAFF	TGTGCCAGCAGCTTCGGGGGGAATGAAGCTTTCTTT
-	-	TRBV7-9	TRBJ2-1	CASSLFQGNEQFF	TGTGCCAGCAGCTTGTTTCAGGGTAATGAGCAGTTCTTC
-	-	TRBV20-1	TRBJ2-5	CSAPVTLFQETQYF	TGCAGTGCCCCCGTTACCTTGTTCCAAGAGACCCAGTACTTC
-	-	TRBV12-3/TRBV12-4	TRBJ1-4	CASSDLGRPNEKLFF	TGTGCCAGCAGTGACCTGGGGCGACCTAATGAAAAACTGTTTTTT
TRBD1	-	TRBV12-3/TRBV12-4	TRBJ2-7	CAIRDRGYEQYF	TGTGCCATCCGGGACAGGGGTTACGAGCAGTACTTC
-	-	TRBV7-9	TRBJ1-3	CASSPPSGNTIYF	TGTGCCAGCAGCCCCCCTTCTGGAAACACCATATATTTT
-	-	TRBV13	TRBJ1-5	CASSAGRVNQPQHF	TGTGCCAGCAGCGCCGGCAGGGTCAATCAGCCCCAGCATTTT
-	-	TRBV7-9	TRBJ2-2	CASSFGPPGANTGELFF	TGTGCCAGCAGCTTCGGGCCTCCAGGGGCTAACACCGGGGAGCTGTTTTTT
-	-	TRBV28	TRBJ1-1	CASSFPGDTEAFF	TGTGCCAGCAGTTTCCCCGGCGACACTGAAGCTTTCTTT
-	-	TRBV12-3/TRBV12-4	TRBJ1-2	CASSSGLLFGLYGYTF	TGTGCCAGCAGTTCAGGGTTATTGTTCGGGCTGTATGGCTACACCTTC